This T cell receptor beta chain was observed in a study of T-cell memory formation after mild COVID-19. Study-wide background: TCR clustering was largely donor specific. Study results and limitations: A balance of CD4 and CD8 characterized clones contracting day 15 to 85, whereas later expanders leaned CD4+. Memory sampled before infection contained some responding clones, suggesting cross-reactive memory joined.

This clonotype was seen more than once but under ten times. Its antigen is still unknown. TCR alpha and TCR beta cDNA libraries with sample barcodes and UMIs came from 5'RACE using constant-segment primers. TCRdb re-called the 5' RACE reads with MiXCR, one entry per CDR3 protein. The data contain more than 150,000 distinct CDR3 sequences, 15% to 20% of them singletons. Trimming removed 10 bases from V and 0 bases from J, with 9 bases in between. This CDR3 has 12 residues. The chain combines TRBV12-3 or TRBV12-4 with TRBJ1-2; no reliable D call. The clonotype originates from a man aged 18 to 29 who had mild COVID-19 (a few samples of this study predate the infection). Cell type and time point are not known. The sample was PBMCs or a T cell subset sorted from them (not recorded which). The CDR3 region is CATGESNYGYTF. The CDR3 coding sequence is TGTGCCACCGGGGAGTCTAACTATGGCTACACCTTC.